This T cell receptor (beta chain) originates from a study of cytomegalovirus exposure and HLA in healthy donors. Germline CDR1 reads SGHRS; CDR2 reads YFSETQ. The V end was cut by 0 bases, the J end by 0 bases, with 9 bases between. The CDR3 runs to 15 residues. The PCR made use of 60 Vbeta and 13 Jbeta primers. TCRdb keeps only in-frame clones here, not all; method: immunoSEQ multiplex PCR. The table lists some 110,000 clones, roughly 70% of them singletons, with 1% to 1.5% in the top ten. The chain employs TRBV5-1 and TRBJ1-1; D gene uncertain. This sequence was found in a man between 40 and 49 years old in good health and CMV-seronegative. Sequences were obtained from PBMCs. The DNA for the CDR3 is TGCGCCAGCAGCTTGGTAACAGTCATGAACACTGAAGCTTTCTTT. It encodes CASSLVTVMNTEAFF.